This entry lists 30 T cell receptor beta chains sequenced from one sample in a study of technical replicates of blood from a handful of donors. Profiling relied on immunoSEQ multiplex PCR, and the TCRdb table lists in-frame clones only, not all of them. The sample records around 76,000 clones, under 95% being singletons. The sample taken for sequencing was T cells isolated from PBMCs. Every receptor here comes from a human donor in good health.

V gene TRBV15 combines with J gene TRBJ2-2, with a possible D match to TRBD1 (5 bases). The CDR3 has 14 amino acids. CDR1 is LNHNV and CDR2 is YYDKDF in the germline V gene (reference sequence). Trimming cost V 6 bases and J 5 bases, with 13 bases left between them. The CDR3 region has the DNA TGTGCCACCAGTAGGCGTCAGGGAACCGGGGAGCTGTTTTTT. This gives the protein CATSRRQGTGELFF. Supplemented by reference TRBV15 and TRBJ2-2, the full variable domain reads DAMVIQNPRYQVTQFGKPVTLSCSQTLNHNVMYWYQQKSSQAPKLLFHYYDKDFNNEADTPDNFQSRRPNTSFCFLDIRSPGLGDTAMYLCATSRRQGTGELFFGEGSRLTVL.

This clone was found once. The V call is TRBV30, the J call TRBJ2-5; D is uncertain. The CDR3 totals 11 residues. Germline CDR1 reads GTSNPN; CDR2 reads SVGIG (reference sequence). V was cut by 2 bases and J by 4 bases, with 5 bases left in between. CDR3 region: CAWSPGETQYF. The CDR3 DNA follows: TGTGCCTGGAGTCCCGGAGAGACCCAGTACTTC.

The rearrangement uses TRBV5-4 and TRBJ2-1; tentatively, D is TRBD2 (7 bases). The CDR3 runs 15 residues. Germline CDR1 and CDR2: SGHNT and YYREEE (reference sequence). V lost 2 bases, J lost 2 bases, and 11 bases lay in between. CDR3 sequence (DNA): TGTGCCAGCAGCTTAGGCGGGGGCGCCTACAATGAGCAGTTCTTC. Amino acids: CASSLGGGAYNEQFF.

This clone was observed a single time. This rearrangement joins TRBV5-1 to TRBJ2-3; possibly TRBD1 for D (6 bases). Germline V lookup: CDR1 SGHRS, CDR2 YFSETQ. V lost 2 bases and J lost 10, with 17 bases in between. CDR3 size: 14 residues. CDR3 DNA: TGCGCCAGCAGCTTTACCCGAACAGGGAGTCCGCAGTATTTT. Amino acid sequence: CASSFTRTGSPQYF. The full variable domain, its missing parts supplied by reference TRBV5-1 and TRBJ2-3, is KAGVTQTPRYLIKTRGQQVTLSCSPISGHRSVSWYQQTPGQGLQFLFEYFSETQRNKGNFPGRFSGRQFSNSRSEMNVSTLELGDSALYLCASSFTRTGSPQYFGPGTRLTVL.

This chain links TRBV2 with TRBJ2-2; D not resolved. From germline, CDR1 is SNHLY and CDR2 FYNNEI. V lost 3 bases and J lost 3, with 14 bases in between. The CDR3 consists of 16 residues. This CDR3 is CASSDSIPSYTGELFF. For the CDR3, the DNA is TGTGCCAGCAGTGATAGCATACCTTCGTACACCGGGGAGCTGTTTTTT.

The rearrangement joins TRBV10-1 to TRBJ2-5, with D possibly being TRBD1 (6 bases). This CDR3 region has 15 residues. From germline, CDR1 is WNHNN and CDR2 SYGVQD (reference sequence). The V gene lost 0 bases and the J gene lost 2 bases, with 10 bases spanning the gap. DNA for the CDR3: TGCGCCAGCAGTGAGTCAAGCGACAGGCAAGAGACCCAGTACTTC. Its protein product is CASSESSDRQETQYF.

V and J are TRBV19 and TRBJ1-1; TRBD1 is a possible D gene (5 bases). This CDR3 region has 15 residues. V was pared by 6 bases and J by 1 base, with 15 bases between. The germline V gene has CDR1 LNHDA and CDR2 SQIVND (reference sequence). CDR3 nucleotide sequence: TGTGCCAGTAGGACGGGAGGGGCGGCGAACACTGAAGCTTTCTTT. Protein sequence: CASRTGGAANTEAFF.

V and J are TRBV7-9 and TRBJ2-7; D is uncertain. Per germline, CDR1 SEHNR and CDR2 FQNEAQ (reference sequence). There are 12 residues in the CDR3. Trimming removed 5 bases from V and 3 bases from J, with 8 bases in between. The CDR3 here is CASSVSSYEQYF. The CDR3 bases are TGTGCCAGCAGCGTTAGTAGCTACGAGCAGTACTTC.

The chain carries TRBV5-6 and TRBJ1-3; 7 bases are a match to TRBD1. The length of the CDR3 is 14 residues. The V gene's germline CDR1 is SGHDT and CDR2 YYEEEE. Trimming removed 2 bases from V and 8 bases from J; junction bases left unmatched: 7. For the CDR3, the DNA is TGTGCCAGCAGCTTTCGAGACAGGGCGCACACCATATATTTT. Its protein product is CASSFRDRAHTIYF. The full variable domain, completed using reference TRBV5-6 and TRBJ1-3, is DAGVTQSPTHLIKTRGQQVTLRCSPKSGHDTVSWYQQALGQGPQFIFQYYEEEERQRGNFPDRFSGHQFPNYSSELNVNALLLGDSALYLCASSFRDRAHTIYFGEGSWLTVV.

The rearrangement uses TRBV7-2 and TRBJ2-1, with D possibly matching TRBD2 (5 bases). The germline V and J ends were trimmed by 0 bases and 0 bases, with 6 bases remaining between them. Germline V CDR1 and CDR2: SGHTA, FQGNSA. This CDR3 comprises 15 residues. CDR3 in DNA: TGTGCCAGCAGCTTAGCGGGGAGCTCCTACAATGAGCAGTTCTTC. Translating it yields CASSLAGSSYNEQFF.

V usage is TRBV10-3 and J usage is TRBJ2-3, with D maybe TRBD1 (6 bases). CDR1 and CDR2 (germline): ENHRY, SYGVKD. Trimming removed 2 bases at V and 2 bases at J, with 11 bases between. This CDR3 has 15 amino acids. The CDR3 loop reads CAISEGGRSTDTQYF. The DNA for the CDR3 is TGTGCCATCAGTGAGGGGGGCAGATCCACAGATACGCAGTATTTT.

The table lists this clone with a count of one. V usage is TRBV10-3 and J usage is TRBJ2-1; TRBD2 aligns across 9 bases. The germline gives CDR1 ENHRY, CDR2 SYGVKD. V shed 0 bases, J shed 6 bases, and the junction held 9 bases outside the gene matches. The CDR3 has 17 residues. CDR3 DNA: TGTGCCATCAGTGAGTCGGCAGGCGGGGGGGACTTCAATGAGCAGTTCTTC. It yields the protein CAISESAGGGDFNEQFF.

This sequence joins TRBV19 and TRBJ2-7; D perhaps matches TRBD1 (5 bases). The CDR3 has 12 amino acids. Trimming shortened V by 5 bases and J by 3 bases, and 8 bases separated the two germline ends. Germline assignment: CDR1 LNHDA and CDR2 SQIVND (reference sequence). CDR3 loop: CASSDDSYEQYF. The CDR3 DNA sequence: TGTGCCAGTAGTGACGACAGCTACGAGCAGTACTTC.

This chain joins TRBV9 and TRBJ2-1; TRBD1 agrees at 10 bases. Germline V gives CDR1 SGDLS, CDR2 YYNGEE. V gave up 4 bases and J gave up 9 bases; unmatched junction bases: 10. This CDR3 spans 15 amino acids. The CDR3 here is CASSLRTGGSSEQFF. CDR3 DNA sequence: TGTGCCAGCAGCCTCCGGACAGGGGGTTCAAGTGAGCAGTTCTTC. Looking up the rest from reference TRBV9 and TRBJ2-1 gives the full variable domain: DSGVTQTPKHLITATGQRVTLRCSPRSGDLSVYWYQQSLDQGLQFLIQYYNGEERAKGNILERFSAQQFPDLHSELNLSSLELGDSALYFCASSLRTGGSSEQFFGPGTRLTVL.

J is TRBJ1-1 and V is TRBV5-4; D possibly corresponds to TRBD1 (5 bases). Germline V lookup: CDR1 SGHNT, CDR2 YYREEE (reference sequence). The CDR3 is 15 amino acids. Trimming took off 4 bases at V and 0 bases at J, with 13 bases between the two ends. The CDR3 loop reads CASSPRGTVNTEAFF. CDR3 in DNA: TGTGCCAGCAGCCCACGGGGGACGGTGAACACTGAAGCTTTCTTT.

This clone was detected only once. The chain is built from TRBV19 and TRBJ2-3; 8 bases agree with TRBD1. The germline gives CDR1 LNHDA, CDR2 SQIVND (reference sequence). CDR3 size: 14 residues. The ends lost 8 bases at V and 0 bases at J; junction bases unmatched: 4. CDR3 nucleotide sequence: TGTGCCAGTGGAGGGACAGGCAGCACAGATACGCAGTATTTT. This encodes CASGGTGSTDTQYF. Based on the CDR3 plus reference TRBV19 and TRBJ2-3, the full variable domain is DGGITQSPKYLFRKEGQNVTLSCEQNLNHDAMYWYRQDPGQGLRLIYYSQIVNDFQKGDIAEGYSVSREKKESFPLTVTSAQKNPTAFYLCASGGTGSTDTQYFGPGTRLTVL.

The V and J genes are TRBV7-9 and TRBJ1-2; the D gene is possibly TRBD1 (5 bases). The V gene's germline CDR1 is SEHNR and CDR2 FQNEAQ (reference sequence). This CDR3 region has 18 residues. Trimming left V 4 bases short and J 4 bases short, with 25 bases between. The CDR3 DNA reads as TGTGCCAGCAGCTCAGGGACGGGAGTTCACTACCGTTCCTATGGCTACACCTTC. This encodes CASSSGTGVHYRSYGYTF. Based on the CDR3 plus reference TRBV7-9 and TRBJ1-2, the full variable domain is DTGVSQNPRHKITKRGQNVTFRCDPISEHNRLYWYRQTLGQGPEFLTYFQNEAQLEKSRLLSDRFSAERPKGSFSTLEIQRTEQGDSAMYLCASSSGTGVHYRSYGYTFGSGTRLTVV.

The J gene is TRBJ2-1, the V gene TRBV29-1, with 11 nucleotides matching TRBD2. V lost 7 bases to trimming and J lost 3 bases; unmatched junction nucleotides: 5. The CDR3 has 14 amino acids. CDR1 and CDR2 (germline): SQVTM, ANQGSEA. CDR3 protein: CSASTSGNYNEQFF. CDR3 in DNA: TGCAGCGCCTCGACTAGCGGGAACTACAATGAGCAGTTCTTC.

The gene calls are TRBV6-5 and TRBJ2-3, with 7 bases fitting TRBD1. The CDR3 loop spans 14 amino acids. The trim removed 5 bases at V and 5 bases at J, leaving 7 bases unmatched. Germline V gives CDR1 MNHEY, CDR2 SVGAGI. The CDR3 region is CASSKRQGIDTQYF. DNA of the CDR3: TGTGCCAGCAGTAAGAGACAGGGCATAGATACGCAGTATTTT.

This clone was detected only once. The rearrangement links TRBV27 to TRBJ2-1; tentatively, D is TRBD1 (5 bases). The germline gives CDR1 MNHEY, CDR2 SMNVEV (reference sequence). With 2 bases removed from V and 8 bases from J, the gap between germline ends came to 13 bases. CDR3 size: 14 residues. In nucleotides, the CDR3 is TGTGCCAGCAGTTTACTTCCGATCAGGGATGAGCAGTTCTTC. Translation: CASSLLPIRDEQFF.

This clone was seen once. This chain links TRBV10-3 with TRBJ1-2, with 9 positions matching TRBD1. The CDR3 runs to 14 residues. Per the germline V gene, CDR1 is ENHRY and CDR2 is SYGVKD. Trimming at V came to 10 bases and at J to 2 bases, leaving 8 bases not matched to a gene. CDR3: CATRPTGGNYGYTF. The DNA for the CDR3 is TGTGCCACCCGACCGACAGGGGGAAACTATGGCTACACCTTC.

CDR3: CASSPQGTQPQHF. The CDR3 bases are TGCGCCAGCAGTCCACAGGGAACTCAGCCCCAGCATTTT. The chain recombines TRBV10-2 with TRBJ1-5; TRBD1 is a possible D gene (6 bases). Per germline, CDR1 WSHSY and CDR2 SAAADI. This CDR3 spans 13 amino acids. Between the trimmed V and J ends, which lost 5 bases and 6 bases, there was a span of 11 bases.

The rearrangement joins TRBV27 to TRBJ2-1; TRBD1 matches at 7 bases. Germline CDR1 reads MNHEY; CDR2 reads SMNVEV (reference sequence). The length of the CDR3 is 15 residues. Trimming at V came to 6 bases and at J to 1 base, leaving 6 bases not matched to a gene. CDR3 in amino acids: CASSLGQASYNEQFF. CDR3 nucleotides: TGTGCCAGCAGCCTCGGACAGGCTTCCTACAATGAGCAGTTCTTC.

The V gene is TRBV2, the J gene TRBJ2-1; TRBD1 matches at 10 bases. V shed 0 bases, J shed 8 bases, and the junction held 4 bases outside the gene matches. Germline assignment: CDR1 SNHLY and CDR2 FYNNEI. CDR3 size: 15 residues. The CDR3 spells CASSEAGTGVHEQFF. The CDR3 nucleotides read TGTGCCAGCAGTGAAGCCGGGACAGGGGTCCATGAGCAGTTCTTC.

This clone was picked up one time. V and J are TRBV6-1 and TRBJ1-5, with D uncertain. Germline V lookup: CDR1 MNHNS, CDR2 SASEGT. V was clipped by 3 bases and J by 0 bases, with 9 bases between them. The CDR3 runs to 15 residues. CDR3 residues: CASSEGSHSNQPQHF. The CDR3 DNA follows: TGTGCCAGCAGTGAGGGCAGCCATAGCAATCAGCCCCAGCATTTT.

This clone was observed once. The chain employs TRBV6-1 and TRBJ1-3; the D is unclear. CDR3 size: 15 residues. The germline V and J ends were trimmed by 2 bases and 0 bases, with 8 bases remaining between them. Germline loops: CDR1 MNHNS, CDR2 SASEGT. CDR3 protein: CASSELAGSGNTIYF. DNA of the CDR3: TGTGCCAGCAGTGAACTTGCAGGCTCTGGAAACACCATATATTTT.

The CDR3 is CASSSPSDRGYEQYF. The CDR3 DNA reads TGTGCCAGCAGCTCACCCTCGGACAGGGGCTACGAGCAGTACTTC. The V call is TRBV7-9, the J call TRBJ2-7; 9 nucleotides line up with TRBD1. The germline gives CDR1 SEHNR, CDR2 FQNEAQ (reference sequence). CDR3 length: 15 amino acids. Trimming at V came to 4 bases and at J to 3 bases, leaving 7 bases not matched to a gene.

This chain links TRBV6-1 with TRBJ2-2; 13 bases are a match to TRBD2. With V trimmed by 4 bases and J by 5 bases, 7 bases remained unmatched. The CDR3 totals 17 residues. The V gene's germline CDR1 is MNHNS and CDR2 SASEGT. CDR3 protein: CASSGPGLAGYTGELFF. For the CDR3, the DNA is TGTGCCAGCAGTGGTCCGGGACTAGCGGGATATACCGGGGAGCTGTTTTTT.

The chain links TRBV27 to TRBJ2-7, with 9 bases identical to TRBD2. This CDR3 spans 17 amino acids. The V gene end was trimmed by 0 bases and the J gene end by 4 bases; junction bases not matched to a gene: 10. Germline CDR1 is MNHEY and CDR2 is SMNVEV (reference sequence). Here the CDR3 DNA reads TGTGCCAGCAGTTTATCCTATGGACTAGCGAGAAAGTACGAGCAGTACTTC. It is translated as CASSLSYGLARKYEQYF.

The genes are TRBV6-5 and TRBJ1-4; D ambiguous. There are 14 residues in the CDR3. CDR1 is MNHEY, CDR2 SVGAGI, per germline. V lost 10 bases and J lost 0, with 12 bases in between. CDR3 bases: TGTGCCACCGGCCCGCAGGCAACTAATGAAAAACTGTTTTTT. This sequence encodes CATGPQATNEKLFF.